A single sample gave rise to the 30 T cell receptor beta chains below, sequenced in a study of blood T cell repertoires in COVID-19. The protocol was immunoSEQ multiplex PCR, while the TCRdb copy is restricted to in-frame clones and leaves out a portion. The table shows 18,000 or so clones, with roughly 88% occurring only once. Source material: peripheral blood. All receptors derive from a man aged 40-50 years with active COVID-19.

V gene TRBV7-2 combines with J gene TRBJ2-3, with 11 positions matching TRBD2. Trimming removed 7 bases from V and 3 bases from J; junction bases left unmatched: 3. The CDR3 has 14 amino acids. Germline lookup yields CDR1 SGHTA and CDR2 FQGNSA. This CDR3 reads CASTSSGRTDTQYF. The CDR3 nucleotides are TGTGCCAGCACCTCTAGCGGGAGGACAGATACGCAGTATTTT.

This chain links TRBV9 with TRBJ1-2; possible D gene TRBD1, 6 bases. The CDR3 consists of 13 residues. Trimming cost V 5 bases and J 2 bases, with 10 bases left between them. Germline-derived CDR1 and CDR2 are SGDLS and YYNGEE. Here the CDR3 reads CASRGDINYGYTF. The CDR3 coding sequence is TGTGCCAGCAGAGGGGACATCAACTATGGCTACACCTTC.

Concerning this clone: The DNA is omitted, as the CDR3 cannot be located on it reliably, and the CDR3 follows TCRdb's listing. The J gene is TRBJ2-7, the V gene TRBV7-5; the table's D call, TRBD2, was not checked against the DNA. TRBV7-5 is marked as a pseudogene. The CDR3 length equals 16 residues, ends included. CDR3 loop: CARSVGRGSYEYEQYF.

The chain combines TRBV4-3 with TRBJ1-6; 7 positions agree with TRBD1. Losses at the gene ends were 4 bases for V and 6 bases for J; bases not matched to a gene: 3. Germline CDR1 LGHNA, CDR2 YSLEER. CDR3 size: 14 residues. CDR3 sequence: CASSPWDSNSPLHF. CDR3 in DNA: TGCGCCAGCAGCCCCTGGGACAGTAATTCACCCCTCCACTTT.

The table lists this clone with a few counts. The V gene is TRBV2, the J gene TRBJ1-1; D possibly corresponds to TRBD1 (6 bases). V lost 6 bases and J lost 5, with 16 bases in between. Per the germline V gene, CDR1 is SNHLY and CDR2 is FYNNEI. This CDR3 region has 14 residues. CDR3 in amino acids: CASSPQGGETEAFF. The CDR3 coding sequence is TGTGCCAGCAGCCCACAGGGTGGGGAAACTGAAGCTTTCTTT.

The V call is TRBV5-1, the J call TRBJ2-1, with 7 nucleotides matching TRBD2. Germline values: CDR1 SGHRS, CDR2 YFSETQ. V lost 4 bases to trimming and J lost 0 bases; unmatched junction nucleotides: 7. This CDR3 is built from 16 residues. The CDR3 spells CASSGRSGPSYNEQFF. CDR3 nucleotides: TGCGCCAGCAGCGGGCGTAGCGGGCCCTCCTACAATGAGCAGTTCTTC.

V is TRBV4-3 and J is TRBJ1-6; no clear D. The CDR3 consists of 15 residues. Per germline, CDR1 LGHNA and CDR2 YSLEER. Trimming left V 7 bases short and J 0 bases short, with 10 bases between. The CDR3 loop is CASTKESSYNSPLHF. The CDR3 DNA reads TGCGCCAGCACCAAGGAGAGCTCCTATAATTCACCCCTCCACTTT.

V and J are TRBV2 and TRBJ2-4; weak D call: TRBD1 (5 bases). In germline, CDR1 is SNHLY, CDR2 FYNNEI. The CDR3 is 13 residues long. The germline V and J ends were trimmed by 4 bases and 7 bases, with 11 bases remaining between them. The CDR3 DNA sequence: TGTGCCAGCAGTGTGCAGGGCGTGAACATTCAGTACTTC. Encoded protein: CASSVQGVNIQYF.

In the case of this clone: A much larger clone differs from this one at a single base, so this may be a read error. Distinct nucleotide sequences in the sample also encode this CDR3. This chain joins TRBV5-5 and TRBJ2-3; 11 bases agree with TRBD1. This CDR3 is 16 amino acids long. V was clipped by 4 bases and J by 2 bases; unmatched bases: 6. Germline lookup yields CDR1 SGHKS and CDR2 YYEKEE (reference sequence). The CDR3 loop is CASSPGQGAFTDTQYF. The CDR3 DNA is TGTGCCAGCAGCCCCGGACAGGGGGCCTTCACAGATACGCAGTATTTT.

For the CDR3, the DNA is TGTGCCATCAGTGATGAAGCATTACGGTACAATGAGCAGTTCTTC. This gives the protein CAISDEALRYNEQFF. This rearrangement joins TRBV10-3 to TRBJ2-1; D is ambiguous. The CDR3 loop spans 15 amino acids. Germline V gene data show CDR1 as ENHRY and CDR2 as SYGVKD. V dropped 3 bases and J dropped 4 bases, with 13 bases sitting between them.

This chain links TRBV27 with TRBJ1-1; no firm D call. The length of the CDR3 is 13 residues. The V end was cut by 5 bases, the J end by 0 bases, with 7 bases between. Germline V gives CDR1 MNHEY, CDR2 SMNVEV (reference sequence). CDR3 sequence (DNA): TGTGCCAGCAGTCCTACAGTGAACACTGAAGCTTTCTTT. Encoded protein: CASSPTVNTEAFF.

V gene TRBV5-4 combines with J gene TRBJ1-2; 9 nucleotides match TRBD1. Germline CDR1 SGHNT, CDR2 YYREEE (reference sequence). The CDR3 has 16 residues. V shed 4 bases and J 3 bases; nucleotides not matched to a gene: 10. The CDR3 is CASSKGTGRSHYGYTF. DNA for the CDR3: TGTGCCAGCAGCAAGGGGACAGGGAGATCTCACTATGGCTACACCTTC.

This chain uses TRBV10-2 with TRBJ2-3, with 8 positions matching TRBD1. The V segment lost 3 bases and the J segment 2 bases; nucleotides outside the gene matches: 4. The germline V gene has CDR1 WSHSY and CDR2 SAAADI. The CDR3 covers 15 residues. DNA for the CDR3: TGCGCCAGCAGTGAACCGGGACAGGCCACAGATACGCAGTATTTT. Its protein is CASSEPGQATDTQYF.

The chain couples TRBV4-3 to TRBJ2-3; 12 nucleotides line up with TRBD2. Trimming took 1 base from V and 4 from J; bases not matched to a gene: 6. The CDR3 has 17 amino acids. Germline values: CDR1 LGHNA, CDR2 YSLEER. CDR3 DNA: TGCGCCAGCAGCCAAGTTGTAACTAGCGGGAGGTCAGATACGCAGTATTTT. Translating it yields CASSQVVTSGRSDTQYF.

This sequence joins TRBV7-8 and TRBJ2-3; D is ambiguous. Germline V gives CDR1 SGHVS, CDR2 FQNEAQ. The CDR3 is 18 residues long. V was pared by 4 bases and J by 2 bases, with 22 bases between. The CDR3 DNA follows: TGTGCCAGCAGCTCCCAATGGTATGAGCGTTTGCCCACAGATACGCAGTATTTT. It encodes CASSSQWYERLPTDTQYF.

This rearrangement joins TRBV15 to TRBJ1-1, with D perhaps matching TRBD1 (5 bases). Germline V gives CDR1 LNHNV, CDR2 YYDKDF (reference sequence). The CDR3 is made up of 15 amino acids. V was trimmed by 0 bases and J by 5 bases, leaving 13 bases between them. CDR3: CATSRDWGEGTEAFF. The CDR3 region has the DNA TGTGCCACCAGCAGAGATTGGGGCGAAGGGACTGAAGCTTTCTTT.

CDR3 residues: CASSFVGTDTQYF. CDR3 bases: TGTGCCAGCAGCTTTGTCGGCACAGATACGCAGTATTTT. The chain links TRBV5-8 to TRBJ2-3; D uncertain. From germline, CDR1 is SGHTS and CDR2 YDEGEE. Trimming took 2 bases from V and 1 from J, leaving 5 bases between them. The CDR3 length is 13 residues.

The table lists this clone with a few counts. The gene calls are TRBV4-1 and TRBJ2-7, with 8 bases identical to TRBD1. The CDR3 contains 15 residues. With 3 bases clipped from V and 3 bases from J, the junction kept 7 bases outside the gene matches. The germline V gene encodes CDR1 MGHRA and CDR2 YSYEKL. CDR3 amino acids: CASSQAGTGGYEQYF. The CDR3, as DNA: TGCGCCAGCAGCCAGGCCGGGACAGGAGGCTACGAGCAGTACTTC.

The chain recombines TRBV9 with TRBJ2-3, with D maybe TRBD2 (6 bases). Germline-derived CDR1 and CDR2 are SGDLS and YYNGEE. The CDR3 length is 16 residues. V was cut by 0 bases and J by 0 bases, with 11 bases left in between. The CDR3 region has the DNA TGTGCCAGCAGCGTAGGGGCAGGGACTAGCACAGATACGCAGTATTTT. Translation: CASSVGAGTSTDTQYF.

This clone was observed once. The CDR3 coding sequence is TGTGCCAGCAGCGTAGGCTCCGGGAGCGTACAAGAGACCCAGTACTTC. Encoded protein: CASSVGSGSVQETQYF. The chain has TRBV9 and TRBJ2-5; maybe TRBD2 (6 bases). The CDR3 covers 16 residues. Trimming shortened V by 0 bases and J by 2 bases, and 14 bases separated the two germline ends. CDR1 is SGDLS, CDR2 YYNGEE, per germline.

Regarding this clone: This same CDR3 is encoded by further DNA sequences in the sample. The CDR3 nucleotides read TGTGCCAGCAGCTTAGGGCTAGCGGGAAACAATGAGCAGTTCTTC. Translated, it gives CASSLGLAGNNEQFF. The chain uses TRBV7-2 and TRBJ2-1, with 9 bases aligning to TRBD2. Germline V gene lookup returns CDR1 SGHTA and CDR2 FQGNSA. The length of the CDR3 is 15 residues. V was clipped by 1 base and J by 5 bases; unmatched bases: 3.

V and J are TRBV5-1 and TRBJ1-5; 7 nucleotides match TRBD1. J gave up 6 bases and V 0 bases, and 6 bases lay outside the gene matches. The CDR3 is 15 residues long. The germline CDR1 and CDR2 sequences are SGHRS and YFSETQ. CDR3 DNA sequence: TGCGCCAGCAGCTTGGCCGTAGGGGGCGGTCAGCCCCAGCATTTT. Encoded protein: CASSLAVGGGQPQHF. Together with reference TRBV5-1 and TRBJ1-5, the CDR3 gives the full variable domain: KAGVTQTPRYLIKTRGQQVTLSCSPISGHRSVSWYQQTPGQGLQFLFEYFSETQRNKGNFPGRFSGRQFSNSRSEMNVSTLELGDSALYLCASSLAVGGGQPQHFGDGTRLSIL.

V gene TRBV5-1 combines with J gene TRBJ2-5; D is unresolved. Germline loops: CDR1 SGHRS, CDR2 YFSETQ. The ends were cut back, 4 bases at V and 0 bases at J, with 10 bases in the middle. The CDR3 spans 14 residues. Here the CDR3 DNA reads TGCGCCAGCAGCACCCGACACCACCAAGAGACCCAGTACTTC. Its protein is CASSTRHHQETQYF.

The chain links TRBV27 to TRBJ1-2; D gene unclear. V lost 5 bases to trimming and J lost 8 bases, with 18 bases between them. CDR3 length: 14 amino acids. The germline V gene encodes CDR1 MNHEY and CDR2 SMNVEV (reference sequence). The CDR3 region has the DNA TGTGCCAGCAGTCGGTCGGGGAGGAGGTTGGGCTACACCTTC. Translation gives CASSRSGRRLGYTF.

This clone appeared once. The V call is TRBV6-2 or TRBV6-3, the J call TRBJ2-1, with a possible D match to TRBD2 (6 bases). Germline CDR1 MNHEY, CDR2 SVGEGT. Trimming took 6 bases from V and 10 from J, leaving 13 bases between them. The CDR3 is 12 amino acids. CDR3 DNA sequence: TGTGCCAGCAGCCCGGGACTCACAGAGCAGTTCTTC. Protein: CASSPGLTEQFF.

The CDR3 protein is CASSATMGNSPLHF. The CDR3 region has the DNA TGCGCCAGCAGCGCCACTATGGGTAATTCACCCCTCCACTTT. The chain employs TRBV5-1 and TRBJ1-6; D unresolved. The CDR3 runs to 14 residues. The V and J ends lost 4 bases and 6 bases respectively, with 11 bases between them. Germline lookup yields CDR1 SGHRS and CDR2 YFSETQ.

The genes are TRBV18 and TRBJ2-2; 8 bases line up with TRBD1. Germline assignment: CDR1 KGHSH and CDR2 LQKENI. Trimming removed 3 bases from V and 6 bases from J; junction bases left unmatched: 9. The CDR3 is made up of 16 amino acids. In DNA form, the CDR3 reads TGTGCCAGCTCACCCCGGACAGGGAGACCCTCCGGGGAGCTGTTTTTT. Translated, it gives CASSPRTGRPSGELFF.

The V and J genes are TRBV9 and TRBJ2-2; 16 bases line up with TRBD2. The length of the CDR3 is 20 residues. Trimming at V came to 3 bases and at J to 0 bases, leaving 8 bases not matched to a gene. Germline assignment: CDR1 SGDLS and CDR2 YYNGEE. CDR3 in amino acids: CASSDPLGLAGGPNTGELFF. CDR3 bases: TGTGCCAGCAGCGACCCCCTGGGACTAGCGGGAGGGCCGAACACCGGGGAGCTGTTTTTT.

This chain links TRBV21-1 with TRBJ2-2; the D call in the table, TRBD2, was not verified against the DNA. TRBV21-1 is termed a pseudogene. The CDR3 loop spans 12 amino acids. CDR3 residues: CASRTQHRGAVF. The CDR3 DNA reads TGTGCCAGCAGGACTCAACACCGGGGAGCTGTTTTT.

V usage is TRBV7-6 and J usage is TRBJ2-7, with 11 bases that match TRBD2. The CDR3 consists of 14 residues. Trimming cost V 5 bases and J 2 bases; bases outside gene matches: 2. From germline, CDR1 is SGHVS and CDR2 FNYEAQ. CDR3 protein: CASSRLAGPYEQYF. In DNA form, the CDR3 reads TGTGCCAGCAGCCGACTAGCGGGGCCCTACGAGCAGTACTTC.